The rows below give T cell receptor beta chains drawn from one sample of a study of blood T cell repertoires in COVID-19. The table came from immunoSEQ multiplex PCR; TCRdb's copy has only in-frame clones and leaves some out. The table records tens of thousands of clones, 80% to 90% of them present only once. Sequences were obtained from peripheral blood. These receptors were obtained from a man aged 50 to 60 with active COVID-19. The CDR3 runs from the conserved cysteine through the conserved F or W. The D gene is left open where the match is weak. The size field is filled for only some rows; it gives once, few, many or a size class.

NA	TRBV6-6	NA	TRBJ1-5	TGTGCCAGCAACCAACAGGGCACGGTAAATCAGCCCCAGCATTTT	CASNQQGTVNQPQHF
NA	TRBV7-9	few	TRBJ1-5	TGTGCCAGCACCCGGGGGGGTAATCAGCCCCAGCATTTT	CASTRGGNQPQHF
NA	TRBV7-2	once	TRBJ2-1	TGTGCCAGCAGCTCCCGACTAGGGGAGTTGGTTGAGCAGTTCTTC	CASSSRLGELVEQFF
NA	TRBV28	once	TRBJ1-3	TGTGCCACCCTCGTAACAGGGTTTTATGGAAACACCATATATTTT	CATLVTGFYGNTIYF
NA	TRBV10-3	NA	TRBJ1-5	TGTGCCATCTGGGGGGGGTATAGCAATCAGCCCCAGCATTTT	CAIWGGYSNQPQHF
TRBD2	TRBV7-2	once	TRBJ2-2	TGTGCCAGCAGCTTAGCAGGGAGGGGCCACTCAACCGGGGAGCTGTTTTTT	CASSLAGRGHSTGELFF
NA	TRBV19	NA	TRBJ1-1	TGTGCCAGTAGTACACGAGAAATGAACACTGAAGCTTTCTTT	CASSTREMNTEAFF
NA	TRBV27	NA	TRBJ2-6	TGTGCCAGCTGTCGGAGCTCTGGGGCCAACGTCCTGACTTTC	CASCRSSGANVLTF
TRBD1	TRBV5-1	NA	TRBJ2-3	TGCGCCAGCAGCCGAAGTGCGGGACAGGGCACAGATACGCAGTATTTT	CASSRSAGQGTDTQYF
TRBD2	TRBV7-3	few	TRBJ2-3	TGTGCCAGCAGCTCCGGACTAGCGGGTGTCCTCGATACGCAGTATTTT	CASSSGLAGVLDTQYF
NA	TRBV7-2	NA	TRBJ1-1	TGTGCCAGCAGCTTACATCAGAACACTGAAGCTTTCTTT	CASSLHQNTEAFF
TRBD1	TRBV3-1/TRBV3-2	NA	TRBJ1-4	TGTGCCAGCAGCCCAGGGACAGGGTCTAATGAAAAACTGTTTTTT	CASSPGTGSNEKLFF
TRBD2	TRBV11-3	NA	TRBJ2-1	TGTGCCAGCAGCAGAGGACTAGCGGCCAATGAGCAGTTCTTC	CASSRGLAANEQFF
TRBD1	TRBV19	once	TRBJ2-7	TGTGCCAGTAGTGTCACAGGGGCCCCCTCCTACGAGCAGTACTTC	CASSVTGAPSYEQYF
NA	TRBV18	NA	TRBJ2-7	TGTGCCAGCTCACCGTCGGCGGGTCTCTCCTACGAGCAGTACTTC	CASSPSAGLSYEQYF
TRBD2	TRBV4-1	NA	TRBJ2-3	TGCGCCAGCAGCCAAGCTGGGACTAGCGGGAAGACAGATACGCAGTATTTT	CASSQAGTSGKTDTQYF
TRBD2	TRBV11-3	NA	TRBJ2-1	TGTGCCAGCAGCCCCTCCTCTGGACTAGCGGGCTATTACAATGAGCAGTTCTTC	CASSPSSGLAGYYNEQFF
TRBD2	TRBV5-1	NA	TRBJ2-7	TGCGCCAGCAGCTTGGGCGGGAGGACGTCCGACGAGCAGTACTTC	CASSLGGRTSDEQYF
NA	TRBV10-3	NA	TRBJ1-1	TGTGCCATCAGTGGGGGGGGATACACTGAAGCTTTCTTT	CAISGGGYTEAFF
NA	TRBV24-1	NA	TRBJ1-5	TGTGCCACCAGTGAATATAGCAATCAGCCCCAGCATTTT	CATSEYSNQPQHF
TRBD1	TRBV7-2	few	TRBJ1-2	TGTGCCAGCAGCCAGGGGACAGGCGGCTATGGCTACACCTTC	CASSQGTGGYGYTF
TRBD2	TRBV28	NA	TRBJ2-2	TGTGCCAGCAGTTTATTCGGACTAGCGGGAGAGACCGGGGAGCTGTTTTTT	CASSLFGLAGETGELFF
NA	TRBV5-4	NA	TRBJ2-3	TGTGCCAGCAGCTTGGGGGGGACGGGGGTATCTACGGGAACAGATACGCAGTATTTT	CASSLGGTGVSTGTDTQYF
NA	TRBV12-3/TRBV12-4	NA	TRBJ1-2	TGTGCCAGCAGTTTGGGGCGGCTCTATGGCTACACCTTC	CASSLGRLYGYTF
TRBD2	TRBV9	NA	TRBJ2-7	TGTGCCAGCAGCCCGGCTGGACTAGCGTCAGGCGAGCAGTACTTC	CASSPAGLASGEQYF
NA	TRBV25-1	NA	TRBJ2-1	TGTGCCAGTGCCCTAGGTACCAACAATGAGCAGTTCTTC	CASALGTNNEQFF
TRBD2	TRBV5-8	NA	TRBJ2-3	TGTGCCAGCAGCTTTAGCGGGGTCACAGATACGCAGTATTTT	CASSFSGVTDTQYF
NA	TRBV10-2	NA	TRBJ1-1	TGCGCCAGCACCGACACAGGGTACACTGAAGCTTTCTTT	CASTDTGYTEAFF
NA	TRBV10-3	NA	TRBJ2-7	TGTGCCAGTACCCAGGGCCGAGAGAGTGAGCAGTACTTC	CASTQGRESEQYF
NA	TRBV6-5	NA	TRBJ1-1	TGTGCCAGCAGTTCCCCGGGGATGAACACTGAAGCTTTCTTT	CASSSPGMNTEAFF
TRBD2	TRBV27	NA	TRBJ2-2	TGTGCCAGCAGCCGGACTAGCGGGAGCACCGGGGAGCTGTTTTTT	CASSRTSGSTGELFF
NA	TRBV7-9	NA	TRBJ2-1	TGTGCCAGCAGCTCGACGAGTAGCCTGGAGTTCTTC	CASSSTSSLEFF
TRBD1	TRBV15	NA	TRBJ2-5	TGTGCCACCAGCGGACAGGGAGAGACCCAGTACTTC	CATSGQGETQYF
TRBD1	TRBV5-4	NA	TRBJ2-1	TGTGCCAGCAGCGGCACAACAGGGGGAAAATCCTACAATGAGCAGTTCTTC	CASSGTTGGKSYNEQFF
TRBD1	TRBV19	NA	TRBJ2-2	TGTGCCAGTAGTAAGGGGGCAGGGGGCACGAACACCGGGGAGCTGTTTTTT	CASSKGAGGTNTGELFF
TRBD1	TRBV4-3	once	TRBJ2-1	TGCGCCAGCAGCCAAGTGGACAGGGCGTACAATGAGCAGTTCTTC	CASSQVDRAYNEQFF
NA	TRBV5-6	NA	TRBJ2-2	TGTGCCAGCAGCTTGGGTCCCGCGAACACCGGGGAGCTGTTTTTT	CASSLGPANTGELFF